A single sample is the source of the 27 T cell receptor beta chains below, sequenced in a study of cytomegalovirus exposure and HLA in healthy donors. Amplification used 60 Vbeta primers and 13 Jbeta primers. Method: immunoSEQ multiplex PCR; TCRdb's copy keeps in-frame clones and lacks some. The sample lists 200,000 or so clones, under 90% occurring once. Material for sequencing was PBMCs. These receptors all come from a boy under 10 years old in good health and CMV-seronegative.

This clone was observed a handful of times. The chain uses TRBV5-8 and TRBJ2-7; 8 bases are a match to TRBD1. V trimming: 2 bases; J trimming: 7 bases; junction bases outside the gene matches: 14. Germline CDR1 is SGHTS and CDR2 is YDEGEE. The CDR3 is 16 residues long. DNA for the CDR3: TGTGCCAGCAGCTTCGACCGGACAGGGTCGGTGGTGGAGCAGTACTTC. Amino acid sequence: CASSFDRTGSVVEQYF.

This clone appeared once. The CDR3 DNA sequence: TGTGCCAGCAGTCGGACAGTTTTTTACACAGATACGCAGTATTTT. Protein: CASSRTVFYTDTQYF. The rearrangement uses TRBV27 and TRBJ2-3, with a tentative D call TRBD1 (6 bases). Deletions cut 5 bases from V and 2 bases from J, with 14 bases between. This CDR3 is built from 15 residues. The germline V gene encodes CDR1 MNHEY and CDR2 SMNVEV (reference sequence).

This chain connects TRBV5-1 to TRBJ2-5, with D unresolved. The germline CDR1 and CDR2 sequences are SGHRS and YFSETQ. The V gene lost 4 bases and the J gene lost 4 bases, with 11 bases spanning the gap. This CDR3 is built from 13 residues. CDR3 sequence reads: CASSGGVSETQYF. The CDR3 DNA reads as TGCGCCAGCAGCGGCGGTGTCTCAGAGACCCAGTACTTC.

Written as DNA, the CDR3 is TGTGCCAGCAGCGAGGGGGCGGGTAGCTCCTATAATTCACCCCTCCACTTT. This sequence encodes CASSEGAGSSYNSPLHF. This sequence joins TRBV9 and TRBJ1-6, with 7 bases matching TRBD1. J lost 0 bases, V lost 3 bases, and 6 bases had no gene match. CDR1 and CDR2 (germline): SGDLS, YYNGEE. The CDR3 spans 17 residues.

CDR3 coding DNA: TGTGCCAGCAGCTTAACAGGGGGCTCCTACGAGCAGTACTTC. Translation: CASSLTGGSYEQYF. This chain connects TRBV7-6 to TRBJ2-7, with 8 bases lining up with TRBD1. Germline loops: CDR1 SGHVS, CDR2 FNYEAQ. V was clipped by 2 bases and J by 0 bases; unmatched bases: 0. This CDR3 spans 14 amino acids.

The chain couples TRBV6-1 to TRBJ2-5, with TRBD1 matching 9 bases. The DNA end favors TRBJ2-7, so the J call may be wrong. From germline, CDR1 is MNHNS and CDR2 SASEGT. The CDR3 is made up of 13 amino acids. The CDR3 region is CASIRDRVSEQYF. The DNA for the CDR3 is TGTGCCAGTATCCGGGACAGGGTCAGCGAGCAGTACTTC.

The CDR3 DNA reads as TGCGCCAGCAGCCAAGATGGCAGGAAAGGCTGGAATGAGCAGTTCTTC. It translates to CASSQDGRKGWNEQFF. This rearrangement joins TRBV4-3 to TRBJ2-1; D is undetermined. Trimming left V 0 bases short and J 7 bases short, with 16 bases between. Per germline, CDR1 LGHNA and CDR2 YSLEER. This CDR3 region has 16 residues.

This clone was counted between two and nine times. The chain has TRBV29-1 and TRBJ1-1; D might be TRBD1 (6 bases). The germline CDR1 and CDR2 sequences are SQVTM and ANQGSEA. V was clipped by 7 bases and J by 1 base, with 13 bases between them. There are 13 residues in the CDR3. The CDR3 spells CSASTGQNTEAFF. CDR3 nucleotides: TGCAGCGCATCAACGGGACAGAACACTGAAGCTTTCTTT.

This clone has only a few counts. V and J are TRBV18 and TRBJ1-2, with D hard to call. The CDR3 totals 13 residues. Germline V lookup: CDR1 KGHSH, CDR2 LQKENI. Trimming stripped 3 bases from V and 4 bases from J, with 9 bases between. The CDR3 DNA reads as TGTGCCAGCTCACCGGAGGGAGGCTATGGCTACACCTTC. Translated, it gives CASSPEGGYGYTF.

The chain recombines TRBV11-3 with TRBJ2-1; the match to TRBD2 covers 7 bases. Germline CDR1 SGHNT, CDR2 YENEEA. CDR3 length: 16 amino acids. The J segment lost 7 bases and the V segment lost 2 bases, leaving 11 bases of the junction unmatched. The CDR3 DNA reads as TGTGCCAGCAGCTTACTGGGGGGGGTTTCGGGGAATGAGCAGTTCTTC. Translated: CASSLLGGVSGNEQFF. The full variable domain, in which reference TRBV11-3 and TRBJ2-1 provide the parts outside the CDR3, is EAGVVQSPRYKIIEKKQPVAFWCNPISGHNTLYWYLQNLGQGPELLIRYENEEAVDDSQLPKDRFSAERLKGVDSTLKIQPAELGDSAVYLCASSLLGGVSGNEQFFGPGTRLTVL.

The chain joins TRBV5-1 to TRBJ2-6; 7 nucleotides align to TRBD2. The V gene's germline CDR1 is SGHRS and CDR2 YFSETQ. CDR3 length equals 17 residues. V shed 1 base, J shed 0 bases, and the junction held 4 bases outside the gene matches. Written as DNA, the CDR3 is TGCGCCAGCAGCTTGAGCCCGGGGGGCTCTGGGGCCAACGTCCTGACTTTC. Amino acid sequence: CASSLSPGGSGANVLTF.

V and J are TRBV4-3 and TRBJ2-1, with 8 bases identical to TRBD2. The CDR3 runs 16 residues. CDR1 and CDR2 (germline): LGHNA, YSLEER. The junction had 15 bases not matched to a gene; V was cut back by 2 bases and J by 12 bases. For the CDR3, the DNA is TGCGCCAGCAGCCAAACGGGGGGGTGGGCCCTTGGGGGGCAGTTCTTC. It encodes CASSQTGGWALGGQFF.

V gene TRBV7-9 combines with J gene TRBJ2-3; D uncertain. V shed 3 bases and J shed 4 bases, with 11 bases lying between them. CDR3 size: 14 residues. Germline loops: CDR1 SEHNR, CDR2 FQNEAQ (reference sequence). The CDR3 bases are TGTGCCAGCAGCTTCGGCATAGGAGCAGATACGCAGTATTTT. It translates to CASSFGIGADTQYF.

The J gene is TRBJ2-1, the V gene TRBV6-1; D unresolved. The CDR3 contains 12 residues. Trimming pared 6 bases from V and 5 bases from J, leaving 8 bases between. The germline V gene encodes CDR1 MNHNS and CDR2 SASEGT. CDR3 nucleotides: TGTGCCAGCAGCGTCCGGGACAATGAGCAGTTCTTC. Translation: CASSVRDNEQFF.

V usage is TRBV5-1 and J usage is TRBJ1-3; possible D gene TRBD1, 6 bases. Germline V gene lookup returns CDR1 SGHRS and CDR2 YFSETQ. The V end was cut by 2 bases, the J end by 0 bases, with 9 bases between. The CDR3 runs to 15 residues. The CDR3 loop is CASSFGQLSGNTIYF. The CDR3, as DNA: TGCGCCAGCAGCTTCGGACAGCTCTCTGGAAACACCATATATTTT.

This chain joins TRBV7-3 and TRBJ1-1; tentative D call: TRBD1 (5 bases). CDR1 is SGHTA and CDR2 is FQGTGA in the germline V gene. Trimming removed 4 bases from V and 1 base from J, with 7 bases in between. This CDR3 is built from 13 residues. The CDR3 is CASSSQANTEAFF. As DNA, the CDR3 is TGTGCCAGCAGCTCACAGGCGAACACTGAAGCTTTCTTT.

The chain is built from TRBV27 and TRBJ1-1; a weak D match, TRBD1 (6 bases). V shed 5 bases and J shed 4 bases, with 14 bases lying between them. Germline CDR1 reads MNHEY; CDR2 reads SMNVEV (reference sequence). The CDR3 is made up of 14 amino acids. CDR3 residues: CASSRSRGATEAFF. CDR3 coding DNA: TGTGCCAGCAGTCGGTCTCGGGGGGCCACTGAAGCTTTCTTT.

The rearrangement links TRBV5-1 to TRBJ2-2; 9 bases are a match to TRBD1. Germline V gene data show CDR1 as SGHRS and CDR2 as YFSETQ. The CDR3 is 15 amino acids. Losses at the gene ends were 7 bases for V and 1 base for J; bases not matched to a gene: 5. The DNA of the CDR3 is TGCGCCAGCGCTGGGACAGGGATGAACACCGGGGAGCTGTTTTTT. Residues: CASAGTGMNTGELFF. The whole variable domain, filled in from reference TRBV5-1 and TRBJ2-2, reads KAGVTQTPRYLIKTRGQQVTLSCSPISGHRSVSWYQQTPGQGLQFLFEYFSETQRNKGNFPGRFSGRQFSNSRSEMNVSTLELGDSALYLCASAGTGMNTGELFFGEGSRLTVL.

V is TRBV19 and J is TRBJ1-6; D may be TRBD1 (5 bases). Trimming cost V 5 bases and J 9 bases, with 11 bases left between them. Germline V gene sequence: CDR1 LNHDA, CDR2 SQIVND (reference sequence). This CDR3 contains 13 residues. The CDR3: CASSAGRVSPLHF. The CDR3 DNA reads as TGTGCCAGTAGTGCCGGCAGGGTTTCACCCCTCCACTTT.

The chain is built from TRBV4-3 and TRBJ1-2, with D maybe TRBD1 (6 bases). From germline, CDR1 is LGHNA and CDR2 YSLEER. The germline V and J ends were trimmed by 3 bases and 0 bases, with 11 bases remaining between them. This CDR3 region has 15 residues. The chain's CDR3 is CASSQYRASNYGYTF. The CDR3 bases are TGCGCCAGCAGCCAGTACAGGGCATCTAACTATGGCTACACCTTC.

The chain combines TRBV9 with TRBJ2-5; 9 bases align to TRBD2. The germline V gene has CDR1 SGDLS and CDR2 YYNGEE. The CDR3 has 16 amino acids. V shed 0 bases, J shed 5 bases, and the junction held 8 bases outside the gene matches. The CDR3 spells CASSVGLRGGGETQYF. In nucleotides, the CDR3 is TGTGCCAGCAGCGTAGGATTGCGGGGGGGCGGGGAGACCCAGTACTTC.

The V gene is TRBV20-1, the J gene TRBJ1-2; no clear D gene. This CDR3 is built from 11 residues. The V end was cut by 6 bases, the J end by 5 bases, with 10 bases between. In germline, CDR1 is DFQATT, CDR2 SNEGSKA (reference sequence). The CDR3 bases are TGCAGTGCCTCGAGGGTATATGGCTACACCTTC. This sequence encodes CSASRVYGYTF.

The chain joins TRBV10-1 to TRBJ2-2, with 7 bases that match TRBD1. After removal of 7 bases from V and 5 bases from J, the junction contained 7 bases not matched to a gene. The CDR3 extends over 14 amino acids. Germline loops: CDR1 WNHNN, CDR2 SYGVQD (reference sequence). CDR3 protein: CASNGQEATGELFF. CDR3 DNA: TGCGCCAGCAACGGACAGGAGGCGACCGGGGAGCTGTTTTTT.

The rearrangement links TRBV7-8 to TRBJ2-7; 7 nucleotides line up with TRBD2. Germline CDR1 SGHVS, CDR2 FQNEAQ. With V trimmed by 5 bases and J by 3 bases, 13 bases remained unmatched. The length of the CDR3 is 16 residues. CDR3 sequence: CASSLYRLGGGYEQYF. The DNA of the CDR3 is TGTGCCAGCAGCCTATACCGTCTTGGCGGGGGCTACGAGCAGTACTTC.

This chain uses TRBV9 with TRBJ2-1; 14 nucleotides line up with TRBD2. V lost 0 bases, J lost 7 bases, and 6 bases stayed unmatched. Germline lookup yields CDR1 SGDLS and CDR2 YYNGEE. The CDR3 is made up of 17 amino acids. CDR3 protein: CASSVAPGLAGGNEQFF. CDR3 sequence (DNA): TGTGCCAGCAGCGTAGCTCCAGGACTAGCGGGGGGAAATGAGCAGTTCTTC.

This sequence joins TRBV7-2 and TRBJ2-3; D ambiguous. Looked up from germline, CDR1 is SGHTA and CDR2 is FQGNSA. The CDR3 contains 18 residues. Trimming removed 1 base at V and 1 base at J, with 18 bases between. CDR3 in DNA: TGTGCCAGCAGCTTAGACCCGCCCGGCCTAGTTGGCACAGATACGCAGTATTTT. It is translated as CASSLDPPGLVGTDTQYF.

This chain joins TRBV10-3 and TRBJ1-2, with TRBD1 as a possible D gene (5 bases). The CDR3 loop spans 13 amino acids. In germline, CDR1 is ENHRY, CDR2 SYGVKD. Trimming pared 4 bases from V and 3 bases from J, leaving 9 bases between. The CDR3 reads CAISVPGHYGYTF. CDR3 coding DNA: TGTGCCATCAGTGTACCAGGGCACTATGGCTACACCTTC.